This T cell receptor beta chain was obtained from a study of PD-L1 blockade in urothelial cancer (dated by TCRdb to about 2017). In the study overall: All patients started therapy around 2014 and received atezolizumab 1,200 mg intravenously every 3 weeks. In the same patients who had TCR sequencing, pretreatment tumors also underwent whole exome sequencing and RNA sequencing. About 90% of the 29 patients were males with bladder-origin urothelial cancer, and 18 of 29 reported a prior smoking history. Blood samples gave a median of around 140,000 T cells and 88,000 or so unique TCRs, with a median clonality of approximately 0.078. Somatic, immune and clinical correlates of response to PD-L1 blockade with atezolizumab in urothelial cancer were the focus of an exploratory multi-omic analysis. Progression-free survival longer than 6 months counted as durable clinical benefit, and TCR features were additionally tested against both progression-free and overall survival. Pretreatment blood TCR-seq was available for 27 to 30 patients, at least one posttreatment blood collection was obtained for about 24 patients, and tumor TCR-seq was available for about 24 patients. An ECOG performance status of 0 or 1 was recorded for the patients, and 0 to 3 prior chemotherapy regimens had been received by the patients. Blood samples were analyzed at 3 weeks after treatment start (second dose) and at 6 weeks after treatment start. Pretreatment tumor samples and matched peripheral blood, collected serially before and after atezolizumab treatment, underwent TCR sequencing. Roughly 10 patients achieved durable clinical benefit and about 19 did not.

This specimen's time point label, interpreted: pretreatment peripheral blood. A cohort of more than 25 patients with locally advanced or metastatic urothelial carcinoma, treated at Memorial Sloan Kettering on a trial protocol, was included. Peripheral blood mononuclear cells were collected pretreatment and during treatment, with between 1 and 8 total time points per patient. The Qiagen DNeasy Blood extraction kit was used to purify genomic DNA from total PBMCs and from tumor samples. PBMCs were collected pretreatment and during treatment and were isolated and stored as previously described. Trimmed from V: 2 bases; trimmed from J: 7 bases; junction bases lacking a gene match: 8. CDR1 and CDR2 are read off the germline V gene as MGHRA and YSYEKL. The CDR3 numbers 15 residues from cysteine through phenylalanine. The sequence is cut down to CDR3 DNA, 45 bases in frame from base 1. Synthetic TCR analog templates were spiked into each PCR to estimate absolute template abundance from read counts. TCRbeta CDR3 regions were amplified from genomic DNA with bias-controlled V and J gene primers using the immunoSEQ assay. Sequencing of rearranged TCRbeta segments was performed at approximately 20X coverage. The study's processing was this. Sequencing errors were corrected by clustering, and CDR3s were annotated against IMGT so that V, D and J genes could be assigned. Downstream analyses used only productive TCRbeta rearrangements and left out out-of-frame or stop-codon sequences. To compute clonality, Shannon entropy was normalized by the log of the number of unique productive sequences and then subtracted from one. Fisher's exact test with Benjamini-Hochberg correction, using a cutoff of adjusted p below 0.01, was how clones that differed between time points or between blood and tumor were identified. TCRdb took this table from immuneACCESS and kept in-frame rearrangements with V and J called. Such tables lack part of the clones; where checked against another copy, unresolved V genes explain under half of the gap, and the rest is unexplained. V and J calls and clone size are as listed in that table; D and trimming were resolved from the DNA. The sample table records around 130,000 clones; approximately 88% of these occur just once. The ten largest clones capture 3.2% of the sample.

Summary of the overall study and its limitations: Greater expansion of tumor-associated TCR clones in peripheral blood 3 weeks after the start of treatment was observed in patients with durable benefit (n ≈ 22, p = 0.022). Small sample size (n ≈ 28) and many exploratory analyses mean the results are intended to be hypothesis-generating. Improved progression-free and overall survival was found to be associated with pretreatment peripheral blood TCR clonality below the median.

Regarding this clone: Which antigen it targets is not known. No clone much larger than this one lies a single base away; base qualities are absent.

The specimen comprised PBMCs, sampled around atezolizumab (anti-PD-L1) treatment. The TCR sequence derives from a man aged 50 to 60 with urothelial cancer. The chain was built from TRBV4-1 and TRBJ2-7, and 10 bases in between align with TRBD2. Here is the DNA: TGCGCCAGCAGCCAAACTCTAGCGGGAGCGTCGGAGCAGTACTTC. Protein translation: CASSQTLAGASEQYF.